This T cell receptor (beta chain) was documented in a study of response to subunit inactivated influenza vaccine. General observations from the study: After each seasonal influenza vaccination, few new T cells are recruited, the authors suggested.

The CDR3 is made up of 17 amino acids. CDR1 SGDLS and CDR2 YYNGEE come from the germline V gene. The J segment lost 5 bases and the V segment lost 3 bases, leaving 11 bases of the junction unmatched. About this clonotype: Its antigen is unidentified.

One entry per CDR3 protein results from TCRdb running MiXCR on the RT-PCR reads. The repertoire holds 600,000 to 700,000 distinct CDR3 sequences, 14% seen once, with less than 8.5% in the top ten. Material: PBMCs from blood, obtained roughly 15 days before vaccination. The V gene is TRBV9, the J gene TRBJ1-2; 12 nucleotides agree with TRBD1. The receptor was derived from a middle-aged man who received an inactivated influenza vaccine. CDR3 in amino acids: CASSGSPWGQGAYGYTF. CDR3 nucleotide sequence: TGTGCCAGCAGCGGCAGCCCCTGGGGACAGGGGGCATATGGCTACACCTTC.